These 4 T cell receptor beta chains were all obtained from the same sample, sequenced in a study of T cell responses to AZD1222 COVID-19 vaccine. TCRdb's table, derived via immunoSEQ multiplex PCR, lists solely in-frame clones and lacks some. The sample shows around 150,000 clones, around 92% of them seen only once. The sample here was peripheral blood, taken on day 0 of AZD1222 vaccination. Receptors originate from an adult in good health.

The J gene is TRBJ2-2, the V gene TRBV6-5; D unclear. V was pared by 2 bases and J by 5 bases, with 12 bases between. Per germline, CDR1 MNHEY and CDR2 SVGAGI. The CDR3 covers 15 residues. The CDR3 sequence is CASSYASGGTGELFF. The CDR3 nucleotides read TGTGCCAGCAGTTACGCGTCCGGTGGGACCGGGGAGCTGTTTTTT.

The CDR3 reads CASSQDRLAGGRNYEQYF. For the CDR3, the DNA is TGTGCCAGCAGCCAAGATCGTCTAGCGGGGGGGCGGAACTACGAGCAGTACTTC. V gene TRBV3-1 (or the pseudogene TRBV3-2) combines with J gene TRBJ2-7; 12 bases align to TRBD2. The CDR3 extends over 18 amino acids. V gave up 0 bases and J gave up 3 bases; unmatched junction bases: 9. Germline loops: CDR1 LGHDT, CDR2 YNNKEL (reference sequence).

The CDR3 is CASSPGQGYEQYF. The CDR3 DNA reads as TGTGCCAGCAGCCCAGGACAGGGCTACGAGCAGTACTTC. The genes are TRBV7-8 and TRBJ2-7; 8 nucleotides agree with TRBD1. V gave up 5 bases and J gave up 3 bases; unmatched junction bases: 3. The CDR3 extends over 13 amino acids. Germline lookup yields CDR1 SGHVS and CDR2 FQNEAQ. Using reference TRBV7-8 and TRBJ2-7 for the parts outside the CDR3, the full variable domain is GAGVSQSPRYKVAKRGQDVALRCDPISGHVSLFWYQQALGQGPEFLTYFQNEAQLDKSGLPSDRFFAERPEGSVSTLKIQRTQQEDSAVYLCASSPGQGYEQYFGPGTRLTVT.

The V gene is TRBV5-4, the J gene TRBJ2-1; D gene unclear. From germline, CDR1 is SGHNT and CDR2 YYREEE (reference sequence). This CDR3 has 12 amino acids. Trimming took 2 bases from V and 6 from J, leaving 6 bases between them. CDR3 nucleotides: TGTGCCAGCAGCTTCTCTGGCAATGAGCAGTTCTTC. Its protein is CASSFSGNEQFF.